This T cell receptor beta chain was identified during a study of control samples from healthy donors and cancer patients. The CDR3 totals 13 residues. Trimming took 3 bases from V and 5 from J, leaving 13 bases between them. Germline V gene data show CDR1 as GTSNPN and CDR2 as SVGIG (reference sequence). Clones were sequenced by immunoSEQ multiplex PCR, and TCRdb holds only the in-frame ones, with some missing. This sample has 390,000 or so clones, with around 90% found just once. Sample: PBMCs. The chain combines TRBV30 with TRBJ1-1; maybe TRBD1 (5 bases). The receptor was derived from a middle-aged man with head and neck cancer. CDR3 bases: TGTGCCTGGAGCCGGGACCTAGGGACTGAAGCTTTCTTT. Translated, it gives CAWSRDLGTEAFF.